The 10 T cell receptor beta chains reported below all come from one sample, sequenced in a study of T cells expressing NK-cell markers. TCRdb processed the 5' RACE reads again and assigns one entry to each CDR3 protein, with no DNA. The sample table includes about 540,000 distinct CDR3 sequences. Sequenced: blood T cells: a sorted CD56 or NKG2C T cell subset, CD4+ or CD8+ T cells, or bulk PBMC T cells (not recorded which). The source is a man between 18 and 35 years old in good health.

The CDR3 spells CASNSGETQYF. V gene TRBV5-1 combines with J gene TRBJ2-5. The CDR3 has 11 residues. CDR1 and CDR2 from the germline V gene are SGHRS and YFSETQ.

CDR3 sequence reads: CASNLAPGQGYNEQFF. V is TRBV19 and J is TRBJ2-1; no DNA is available, so the TRBD1 call from TCRdb remains unchecked. The germline CDR1 and CDR2 sequences are LNHDA and SQIVND (reference sequence). The CDR3 is made up of 16 amino acids.

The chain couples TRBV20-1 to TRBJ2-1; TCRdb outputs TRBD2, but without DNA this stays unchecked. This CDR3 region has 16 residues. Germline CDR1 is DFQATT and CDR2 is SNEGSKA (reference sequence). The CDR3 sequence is CSAPPLAGVSYNEQFF.

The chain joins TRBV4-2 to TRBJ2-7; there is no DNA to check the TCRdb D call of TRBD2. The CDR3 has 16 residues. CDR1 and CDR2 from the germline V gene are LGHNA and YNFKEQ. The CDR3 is CASSQVSQASSYEQYF.

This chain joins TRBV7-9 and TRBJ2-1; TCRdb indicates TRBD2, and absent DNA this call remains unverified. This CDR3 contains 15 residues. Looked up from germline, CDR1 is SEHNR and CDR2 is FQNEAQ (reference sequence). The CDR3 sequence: CASSPASGSNNEQFF.

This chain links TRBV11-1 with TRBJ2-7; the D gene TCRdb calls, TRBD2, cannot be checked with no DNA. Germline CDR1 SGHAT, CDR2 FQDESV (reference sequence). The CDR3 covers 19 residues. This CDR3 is CASSLGVPSGRGSSYEQYF.

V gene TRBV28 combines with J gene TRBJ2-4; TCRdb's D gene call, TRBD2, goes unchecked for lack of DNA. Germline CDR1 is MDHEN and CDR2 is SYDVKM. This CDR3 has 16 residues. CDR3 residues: CASSVLGTSGKNIQYF.

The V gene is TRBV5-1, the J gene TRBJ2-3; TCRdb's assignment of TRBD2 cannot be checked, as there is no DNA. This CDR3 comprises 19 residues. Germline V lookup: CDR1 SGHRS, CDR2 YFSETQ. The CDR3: CASSFVSGTRSFRTDTQYF.

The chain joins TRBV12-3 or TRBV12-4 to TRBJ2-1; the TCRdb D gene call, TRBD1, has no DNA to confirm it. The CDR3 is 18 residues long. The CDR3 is CASSYQGAKLRTYNEQFF.

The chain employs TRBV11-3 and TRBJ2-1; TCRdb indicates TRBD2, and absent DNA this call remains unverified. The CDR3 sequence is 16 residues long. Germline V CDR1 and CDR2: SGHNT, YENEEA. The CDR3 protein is CASSFRLAATYNEQFF.